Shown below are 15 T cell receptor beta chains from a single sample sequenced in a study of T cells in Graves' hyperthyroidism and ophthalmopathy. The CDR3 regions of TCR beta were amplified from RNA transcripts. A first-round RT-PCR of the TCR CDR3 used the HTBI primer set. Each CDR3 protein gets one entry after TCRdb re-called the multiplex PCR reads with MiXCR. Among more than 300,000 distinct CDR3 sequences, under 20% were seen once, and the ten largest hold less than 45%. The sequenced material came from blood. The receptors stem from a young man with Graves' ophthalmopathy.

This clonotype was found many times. Here the CDR3 DNA reads TGTGCCAGCTCACACACACGGGACAGCAATGAAAAACTGTTTTTT. Protein product: CASSHTRDSNEKLFF. The chain links TRBV18 to TRBJ1-4; 7 bases line up with TRBD1. The V and J ends lost 4 bases and 5 bases, in that order; junction bases with no gene match: 7. Germline lookup yields CDR1 KGHSH and CDR2 LQKENI. The CDR3 has 15 amino acids.

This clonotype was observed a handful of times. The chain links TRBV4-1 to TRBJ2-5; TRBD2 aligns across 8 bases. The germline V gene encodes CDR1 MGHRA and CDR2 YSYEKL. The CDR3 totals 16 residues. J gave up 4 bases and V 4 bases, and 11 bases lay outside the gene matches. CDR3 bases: TGCGCCAGCAGCCTCCGAACTAGCGGCGGGGGAGAGACCCAGTACTTC. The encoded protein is CASSLRTSGGGETQYF.

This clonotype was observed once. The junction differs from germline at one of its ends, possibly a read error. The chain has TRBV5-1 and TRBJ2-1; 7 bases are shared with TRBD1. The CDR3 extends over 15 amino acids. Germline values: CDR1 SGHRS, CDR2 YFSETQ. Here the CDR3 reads CASSLTGDRGNAQFF. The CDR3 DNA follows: TGCGCCAGCAGCTTGACAGGGGACCGGGGCAATGCGCAGTTCTTC.

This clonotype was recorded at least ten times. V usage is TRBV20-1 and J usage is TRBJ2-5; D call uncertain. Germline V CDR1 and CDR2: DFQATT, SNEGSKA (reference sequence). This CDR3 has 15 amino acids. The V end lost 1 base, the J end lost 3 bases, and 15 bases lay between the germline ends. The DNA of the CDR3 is TGCAGTGCTAGAGTTTGGCGGCCGCCCAAAGAGACCCAGTACTTC. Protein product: CSARVWRPPKETQYF.

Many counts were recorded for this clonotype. CDR3 DNA sequence: TGCAGTGCTAGAGATAACGCAGGGCATGGCTACACCTTC. It translates to CSARDNAGHGYTF. The rearrangement links TRBV20-1 to TRBJ1-2, with D possibly matching TRBD1 (5 bases). Trimming removed 0 bases at V and 6 bases at J, with 11 bases between. Germline values: CDR1 DFQATT, CDR2 SNEGSKA (reference sequence). The CDR3 runs 13 residues.

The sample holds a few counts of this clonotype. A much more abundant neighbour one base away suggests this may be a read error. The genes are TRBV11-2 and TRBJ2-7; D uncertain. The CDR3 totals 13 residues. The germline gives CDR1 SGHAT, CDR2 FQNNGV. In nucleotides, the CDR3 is TGTGCCAGCGGCTTACAAATCGCCTACGAGCAGTACTTC. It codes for CASGLQIAYEQYF. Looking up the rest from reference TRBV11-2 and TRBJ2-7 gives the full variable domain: EAGVAQSPRYKIIEKRQSVAFWCNPISGHATLYWYQQILGQGPKLLIQFQNNGVVDDSQLPKDRFSAERLKGVDSTLKIQPAKLEDSAVYLCASGLQIAYEQYFGPGTRLTVT.

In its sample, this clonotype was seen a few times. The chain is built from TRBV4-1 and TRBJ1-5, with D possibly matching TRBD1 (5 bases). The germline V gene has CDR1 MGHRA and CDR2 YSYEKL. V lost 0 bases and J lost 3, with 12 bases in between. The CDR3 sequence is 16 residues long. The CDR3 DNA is TGCGCCAGCAGCCAAGATGAGGCAGGGAACAATCAGCCCCAGCATTTT. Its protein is CASSQDEAGNNQPQHF.

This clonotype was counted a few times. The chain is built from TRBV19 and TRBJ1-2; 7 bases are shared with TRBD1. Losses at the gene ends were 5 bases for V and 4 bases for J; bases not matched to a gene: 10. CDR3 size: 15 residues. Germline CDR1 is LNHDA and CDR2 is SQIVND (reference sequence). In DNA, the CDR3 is TGTGCCAGTAGTCGCCCCGTCGACAGGGCCTATGGCTACACCTTC. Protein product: CASSRPVDRAYGYTF. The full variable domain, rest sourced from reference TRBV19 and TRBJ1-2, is DGGITQSPKYLFRKEGQNVTLSCEQNLNHDAMYWYRQDPGQGLRLIYYSQIVNDFQKGDIAEGYSVSREKKESFPLTVTSAQKNPTAFYLCASSRPVDRAYGYTFGSGTRLTVV.

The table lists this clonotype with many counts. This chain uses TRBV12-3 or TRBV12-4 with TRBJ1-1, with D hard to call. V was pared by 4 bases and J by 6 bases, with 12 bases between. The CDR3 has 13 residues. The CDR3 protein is CASSSTAGAEAFF. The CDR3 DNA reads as TGTGCCAGCAGTTCAACCGCCGGGGCTGAAGCTTTCTTT.

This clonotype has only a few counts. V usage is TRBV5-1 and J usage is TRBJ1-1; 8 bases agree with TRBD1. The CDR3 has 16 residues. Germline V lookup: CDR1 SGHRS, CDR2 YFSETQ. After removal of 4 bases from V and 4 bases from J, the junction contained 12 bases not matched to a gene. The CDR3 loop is CASSLWDRREGTEAFF. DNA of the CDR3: TGCGCCAGCAGCCTCTGGGACAGGAGGGAGGGCACTGAAGCTTTCTTT.

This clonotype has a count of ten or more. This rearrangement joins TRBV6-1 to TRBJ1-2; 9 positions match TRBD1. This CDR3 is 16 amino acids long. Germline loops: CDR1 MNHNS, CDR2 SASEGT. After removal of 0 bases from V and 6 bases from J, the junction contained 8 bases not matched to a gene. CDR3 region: CASSEAGPDRGNGYTF. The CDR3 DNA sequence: TGTGCCAGCAGTGAAGCGGGCCCAGACAGGGGGAATGGCTACACCTTC.

The CDR3, as DNA: TGCGCCAGCAGCCAAGATGGGCAGACAACTAATGAAAAACTGTTTTTT. Protein: CASSQDGQTTNEKLFF. The V call is TRBV4-1, the J call TRBJ1-4; D is unclear. The CDR3 consists of 16 residues. Looked up from germline, CDR1 is MGHRA and CDR2 is YSYEKL. V lost 0 bases, J lost 0 bases, and 8 bases lay in between.

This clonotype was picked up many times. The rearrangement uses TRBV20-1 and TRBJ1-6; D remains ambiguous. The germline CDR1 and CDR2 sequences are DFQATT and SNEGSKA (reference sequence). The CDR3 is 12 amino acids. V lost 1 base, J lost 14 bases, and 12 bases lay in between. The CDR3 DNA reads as TGCAGTGCTAGAGGGGTGGATGTAACCCTCCACTTT. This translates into CSARGVDVTLHF.

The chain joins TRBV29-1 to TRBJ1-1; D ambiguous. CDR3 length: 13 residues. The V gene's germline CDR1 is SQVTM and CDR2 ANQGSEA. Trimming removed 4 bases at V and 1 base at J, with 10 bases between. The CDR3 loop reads CSVVVPQNTEAFF. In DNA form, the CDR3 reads TGCAGCGTTGTGGTCCCTCAGAACACTGAAGCTTTCTTT.

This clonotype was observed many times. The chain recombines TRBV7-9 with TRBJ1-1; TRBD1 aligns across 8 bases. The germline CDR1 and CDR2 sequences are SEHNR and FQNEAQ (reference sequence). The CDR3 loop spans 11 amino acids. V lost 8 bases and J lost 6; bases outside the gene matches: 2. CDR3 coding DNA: TGTGCCAGCTTCAGGGGGCCTGAAGCTTTCTTT. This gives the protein CASFRGPEAFF.